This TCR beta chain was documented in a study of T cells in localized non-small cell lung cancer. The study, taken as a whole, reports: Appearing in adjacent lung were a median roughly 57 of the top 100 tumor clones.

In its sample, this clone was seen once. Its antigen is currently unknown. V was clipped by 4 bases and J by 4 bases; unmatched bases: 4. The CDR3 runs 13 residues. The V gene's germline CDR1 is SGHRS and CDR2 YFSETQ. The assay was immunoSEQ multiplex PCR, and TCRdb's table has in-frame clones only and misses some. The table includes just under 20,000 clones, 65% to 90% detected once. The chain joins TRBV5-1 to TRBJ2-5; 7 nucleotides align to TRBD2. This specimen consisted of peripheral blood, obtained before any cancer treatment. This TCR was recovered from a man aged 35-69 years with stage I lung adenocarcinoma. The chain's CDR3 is CASSLWGGETQYF. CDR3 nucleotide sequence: TGCGCCAGCAGCCTCTGGGGGGGAGAGACCCAGTACTTC.